The clone carrying this TCR beta chain was counted once. What it recognizes is unknown. Libraries were prepared by immunoSEQ multiplex PCR; TCRdb keeps only in-frame clonotypes and omits some of them. The profile covers around 110,000 clones, with approximately 90% appearing a single time and about 0.18% taken by the ten largest. The data derive from a study of graft-versus-host responses after intestinal transplantation. Study details: Transplant recipients had multivisceral, liver-intestinal, or isolated intestinal grafts. Anti-thymocyte globulin induction, then tacrolimus and steroids for roughly 3 years, went to all recipients.

Overall study findings and caveats: GvH clones detected in recipient marrow included some appearing first in ileum or blood. Graft-versus-host to host-versus-graft clonal ratios in allografts were high in patients with graft-donor T cell macrochimerism.

CDR1 is SGHTA, CDR2 FQGNSA, per germline. The CDR3 extends over 19 amino acids. The ends lost 0 bases at V and 2 bases at J; junction bases unmatched: 11. The source of this sequence is a human donor who received an intestinal transplant. The chain joins TRBV7-2 to TRBJ2-7; 12 bases align to TRBD2. This material consisted of unstimulated CD4+ T cells sorted from spleen or lymph node cells, taken before intestinal transplant. Here the CDR3 DNA reads TGTGCCAGCAGCTTAGCCCCCTCCCGACTAGCGGGGGAAACCTACGAGCAGTACTTC. It specifies CASSLAPSRLAGETYEQYF.